A single sample is the source of the 30 T cell receptor beta chains below, sequenced in a study of cytomegalovirus exposure and HLA in healthy donors. In the PCR, 60 Vbeta and 13 Jbeta primers were used. TCRdb's table, derived via immunoSEQ multiplex PCR, lists solely in-frame clones and lacks some. The data show roughly 97,000 clones, less than 9.5% seen once. Sequencing used PBMCs. Every receptor here comes from a man aged 45-65 years in good health and CMV-seropositive.

A few counts support this clone. The chain combines TRBV7-9 with TRBJ2-7; D is perhaps TRBD2 (6 bases). This CDR3 is built from 14 residues. Germline-derived CDR1 and CDR2 are SEHNR and FQNEAQ (reference sequence). V was trimmed by 1 base and J by 7 bases, leaving 14 bases between them. The CDR3 reads CASSLVGEAGEQYF. The CDR3 nucleotides read TGTGCCAGCAGCTTAGTGGGGGAGGCAGGTGAGCAGTACTTC.

The chain carries TRBV5-1 and TRBJ1-6; 7 nucleotides agree with TRBD1. The CDR3 is made up of 14 amino acids. CDR1 is SGHRS, CDR2 YFSETQ, per germline. The V gene end was trimmed by 5 bases and the J gene end by 7 bases; junction bases not matched to a gene: 6. The CDR3 DNA reads as TGCGCCAGCAGGCCGGGGACAGCGAATTCACCCCTCCACTTT. It codes for CASRPGTANSPLHF. Full variable domain (outside the CDR3, taken from reference TRBV5-1 and TRBJ1-6): KAGVTQTPRYLIKTRGQQVTLSCSPISGHRSVSWYQQTPGQGLQFLFEYFSETQRNKGNFPGRFSGRQFSNSRSEMNVSTLELGDSALYLCASRPGTANSPLHFGNGTRLTVT.

This chain connects TRBV6-5 to TRBJ1-4, with TRBD1 matching 10 bases. In germline, CDR1 is MNHEY, CDR2 SVGAGI. There are 15 residues in the CDR3. V lost 5 bases and J lost 7; bases outside the gene matches: 7. Written as DNA, the CDR3 is TGTGCCAGCAGTGGATCGACAGGGGGCAGTGAAAAACTGTTTTTT. Amino acid sequence: CASSGSTGGSEKLFF.

This clone was seen a handful of times. The chain employs TRBV7-8 and TRBJ1-1; TRBD1 is a possible D gene (6 bases). The germline gives CDR1 SGHVS, CDR2 FQNEAQ. Trimming pared 3 bases from V and 2 bases from J, leaving 10 bases between. There are 14 residues in the CDR3. The CDR3 region is CASSLRGLNTEAFF. In nucleotides, the CDR3 is TGTGCCAGCAGCTTGAGGGGGTTAAACACTGAAGCTTTCTTT.

In its sample, this clone was seen a few times. This sequence joins TRBV30 and TRBJ1-6; D ambiguous. The ends were cut back, 0 bases at V and 10 bases at J, with 7 bases in the middle. Germline assignment: CDR1 GTSNPN and CDR2 SVGIG (reference sequence). CDR3 size: 12 residues. CDR3 amino acids: CAWSVSQSPLHF. DNA of the CDR3: TGTGCCTGGAGTGTAAGTCAGTCACCCCTCCACTTT. The full variable domain, completed using reference TRBV30 and TRBJ1-6, is SQTIHQWPATLVQPVGSPLSLECTVEGTSNPNLYWYRQAAGRGLQLLFYSVGIGQISSEVPQNLSASRPQDRQFILSSKKLLLSDSGFYLCAWSVSQSPLHFGNGTRLTVT.

This clone was seen only a few times. The chain uses TRBV5-1 and TRBJ2-5; possible D gene TRBD2, 6 bases. Deletions cut 3 bases from V and 8 bases from J, with 11 bases between. This CDR3 comprises 12 residues. CDR1 SGHRS and CDR2 YFSETQ come from the germline V gene. In nucleotides, the CDR3 is TGCGCCAGCAGCTCCCGGACTACAACCCAGTACTTC. Translated, it gives CASSSRTTTQYF.

This clone was observed a few times. The V gene is TRBV4-3, the J gene TRBJ2-1; possibly TRBD1 for D (7 bases). The CDR3 contains 16 residues. With 0 bases removed from V and 4 bases from J, the gap between germline ends came to 13 bases. Germline values: CDR1 LGHNA, CDR2 YSLEER. The CDR3 coding sequence is TGCGCCAGCAGCCAAGATCAGGGGGGTTCGTACAATGAGCAGTTCTTC. It yields the protein CASSQDQGGSYNEQFF.

V and J are TRBV7-2 and TRBJ2-7; D gene ambiguous. Trimming shortened V by 4 bases and J by 3 bases, and 4 bases separated the two germline ends. The germline CDR1 and CDR2 sequences are SGHTA and FQGNSA. There are 11 residues in the CDR3. The CDR3 nucleotides read TGTGCCAGCAGCTCTTTCTACGAGCAGTACTTC. Protein sequence: CASSSFYEQYF.

The table lists this clone with a few counts. The chain joins TRBV15 to TRBJ1-5; possibly TRBD1 for D (6 bases). The germline V gene encodes CDR1 LNHNV and CDR2 YYDKDF (reference sequence). With 1 base removed from V and 3 bases from J, the gap between germline ends came to 10 bases. The CDR3 loop spans 15 amino acids. The CDR3 loop reads CATSRVDRTNQPQHF. In nucleotides, the CDR3 is TGTGCCACCAGCAGAGTAGACAGGACCAATCAGCCCCAGCATTTT. The whole variable domain, filled in from reference TRBV15 and TRBJ1-5, reads DAMVIQNPRYQVTQFGKPVTLSCSQTLNHNVMYWYQQKSSQAPKLLFHYYDKDFNNEADTPDNFQSRRPNTSFCFLDIRSPGLGDTAMYLCATSRVDRTNQPQHFGDGTRLSIL.

This sequence joins TRBV2 and TRBJ2-2; 7 bases map to TRBD1. The junction had 10 bases not matched to a gene; V was cut back by 2 bases and J by 13 bases. Germline CDR1 and CDR2: SNHLY and FYNNEI. This CDR3 contains 14 residues. The CDR3 DNA follows: TGTGCCAGCAGTGAATCTACAGGGGCCCGCGGGCTGTTTTTT. Its protein is CASSESTGARGLFF.

This clone was counted many times. The chain carries TRBV11-2 and TRBJ2-7; TRBD2 might be the D (5 bases). Germline V gene sequence: CDR1 SGHAT, CDR2 FQNNGV. Trimming took 3 bases from V and 6 from J, leaving 6 bases between them. The CDR3 has 11 residues. The DNA for the CDR3 is TGTGCCAGCAGCTTTGGAGGCGAGCAGTACTTC. This gives the protein CASSFGGEQYF.

The chain recombines TRBV7-9 with TRBJ2-2, with D maybe TRBD1 (6 bases). Germline CDR1 is SEHNR and CDR2 is FQNEAQ (reference sequence). The CDR3 loop spans 17 amino acids. V lost 0 bases and J 6 bases, leaving 17 bases between the germline ends. CDR3 sequence: CASSLAKVQGKSGELFF. The CDR3 region has the DNA TGTGCCAGCAGCTTAGCGAAAGTTCAGGGGAAATCCGGGGAGCTGTTTTTT.

The table lists this clone with a few counts. The sample contains more than one DNA sequence encoding this CDR3. J is TRBJ2-5 and V is TRBV9; unclear D gene. The CDR3 extends over 13 amino acids. V dropped 0 bases and J dropped 3 bases, with 6 bases sitting between them. The germline CDR1 and CDR2 sequences are SGDLS and YYNGEE. CDR3 nucleotide sequence: TGTGCCAGCAGCGTAGGCGGAAAAGAGACCCAGTACTTC. Amino acid sequence: CASSVGGKETQYF.

This clone came up a few times. The chain combines TRBV28 with TRBJ2-7; the match to TRBD2 covers 13 bases. With V trimmed by 6 bases and J by 4 bases, 6 bases remained unmatched. The CDR3 covers 15 residues. Germline CDR1 is MDHEN and CDR2 is SYDVKM. Here the CDR3 reads CASRPGLAGFYEQYF. The CDR3 DNA reads TGTGCCAGCAGGCCGGGACTAGCGGGGTTTTACGAGCAGTACTTC.

The chain links TRBV19 to TRBJ2-1, with 9 bases matching TRBD2. The CDR3 has 15 amino acids. Germline V lookup: CDR1 LNHDA, CDR2 SQIVND (reference sequence). Germline trimming cut 7 bases from V and 1 base from J; bases unmatched to any gene: 5. The CDR3 is CASKGSGSSYNEQFF. The CDR3 nucleotides read TGTGCCAGTAAGGGTAGCGGGAGTTCCTACAATGAGCAGTTCTTC.

This clone was counted only a few times. DNA of the CDR3: TGTGCCAGCAGTTCCGGGGACAGAACCTACGAGCAGTACTTC. Protein product: CASSSGDRTYEQYF. The chain joins TRBV6-6 to TRBJ2-7; TRBD1 matches 7 bases. The CDR3 sequence is 14 residues long. The ends lost 4 bases at V and 2 bases at J; junction bases unmatched: 5. Germline CDR1 reads MNHNY; CDR2 reads SVGAGI (reference sequence).

This clone has more than one count but fewer than ten. The rearrangement joins TRBV19 to TRBJ2-1; 15 positions agree with TRBD2. The germline V gene has CDR1 LNHDA and CDR2 SQIVND (reference sequence). Germline trimming cut 7 bases from V and 10 bases from J; bases unmatched to any gene: 8. The CDR3 is 15 amino acids. This CDR3 reads CASNQGLAGGREQFF. CDR3 sequence (DNA): TGTGCCAGTAACCAGGGACTAGCGGGAGGAAGGGAGCAGTTCTTC.

The gene calls are TRBV7-9 and TRBJ2-7, with 9 bases that match TRBD1. This CDR3 spans 13 amino acids. Germline V gene lookup returns CDR1 SEHNR and CDR2 FQNEAQ (reference sequence). The V and J ends lost 8 bases and 1 base, in that order; junction bases with no gene match: 3. CDR3 in DNA: TGTGCCAGCGACAGGGGGACATCCTACGAGCAGTACTTC. This translates into CASDRGTSYEQYF.

CDR3 region: CASSLRGEQYF. The DNA of the CDR3 is TGTGCCAGCAGCCTCCGGGGGGAGCAGTACTTC. The genes are TRBV7-6 and TRBJ2-7; D possibly corresponds to TRBD2 (6 bases). CDR3 length equals 11 residues. Germline V gives CDR1 SGHVS, CDR2 FNYEAQ. The V end was cut by 5 bases, the J end by 7 bases, with 9 bases between.

This chain uses TRBV29-1 with TRBJ2-7; 11 positions match TRBD1. Germline V CDR1 and CDR2: SQVTM, ANQGSEA. Trimming removed 0 bases from V and 2 bases from J; junction bases left unmatched: 3. The CDR3 contains 15 residues. The CDR3 reads CSVEDRDRGTYEQYF. CDR3 bases: TGCAGCGTTGAAGATCGGGACAGGGGGACCTACGAGCAGTACTTC.

In its sample, this clone was seen a few times. The rearrangement joins TRBV6-1 to TRBJ1-1, with a possible D match to TRBD1 (5 bases). The germline V and J ends were trimmed by 8 bases and 4 bases, with 17 bases remaining between them. CDR1 is MNHNS and CDR2 is SASEGT in the germline V gene. The CDR3 runs 14 residues. In nucleotides, the CDR3 is TGTGCCAGCTTGGAGGCGGGACGCAGCACTGAAGCTTTCTTT. Residues: CASLEAGRSTEAFF.

This clone occurred a few times. The chain joins TRBV5-1 to TRBJ2-7; 9 bases are a match to TRBD1. This CDR3 comprises 14 residues. Germline V CDR1 and CDR2: SGHRS, YFSETQ. V lost 3 bases to trimming and J lost 5 bases; unmatched junction nucleotides: 6. CDR3 nucleotides: TGCGCCAGCAGCTGGCGGGACAGGGCCCACGAGCAGTACTTC. Its translation: CASSWRDRAHEQYF.

V and J are TRBV5-1 and TRBJ1-2; TRBD1 matches at 7 bases. CDR1 and CDR2 from the germline V gene are SGHRS and YFSETQ. This CDR3 comprises 13 residues. J lost 5 bases, V lost 4 bases, and 5 bases had no gene match. The CDR3 DNA is TGCGCCAGCAGCAGCACAGGGGAGTATGGCTACACCTTC. Protein: CASSSTGEYGYTF. Variable domain in full (rest from reference TRBV5-1 and TRBJ1-2): KAGVTQTPRYLIKTRGQQVTLSCSPISGHRSVSWYQQTPGQGLQFLFEYFSETQRNKGNFPGRFSGRQFSNSRSEMNVSTLELGDSALYLCASSSTGEYGYTFGSGTRLTVV.

The V gene is TRBV19, the J gene TRBJ2-2; 9 bases agree with TRBD1. Trimming took 5 bases from V and 7 from J; bases not matched to a gene: 5. Germline lookup yields CDR1 LNHDA and CDR2 SQIVND (reference sequence). CDR3 size: 14 residues. The CDR3 is CASSGQGRIGELFF. In nucleotides, the CDR3 is TGTGCCAGTAGTGGACAGGGGCGGATCGGGGAGCTGTTTTTT.

This clone was seen more than once but under ten times. The V call is TRBV19, the J call TRBJ2-2; D gene ambiguous. V was clipped by 3 bases and J by 5 bases, with 7 bases between them. The CDR3 is 13 amino acids. Germline V CDR1 and CDR2: LNHDA, SQIVND (reference sequence). The CDR3 spells CASSIERTGELFF. Written as DNA, the CDR3 is TGTGCCAGTAGTATTGAGAGAACCGGGGAGCTGTTTTTT.

In this sample, this clone turned up a few times. The chain joins TRBV10-2 to TRBJ2-1; weak D call: TRBD2 (6 bases). Germline assignment: CDR1 WSHSY and CDR2 SAAADI. Trimming pared 8 bases from V and 0 bases from J, leaving 11 bases between. This CDR3 contains 14 residues. CDR3 in DNA: TGCGCCAGCCGGGACTCCCTCTCCTACAATGAGCAGTTCTTC. This translates into CASRDSLSYNEQFF.

The chain's CDR3 is CAISQGAPEAFF. The CDR3 nucleotides are TGTGCCATCAGCCAGGGGGCGCCTGAAGCTTTCTTT. The chain is built from TRBV10-3 and TRBJ1-1; 8 bases are a match to TRBD1. Germline CDR1 reads ENHRY; CDR2 reads SYGVKD. The CDR3 is 12 amino acids. Losses at the gene ends were 6 bases for V and 6 bases for J; bases not matched to a gene: 3.

This clone has more than one count but fewer than ten. V is TRBV4-1 and J is TRBJ2-5; D not certain. Germline CDR1 MGHRA, CDR2 YSYEKL. CDR3 size: 13 residues. V gave up 4 bases and J gave up 1 base, with 7 bases separating them. The chain's CDR3 is CASSRGPQETQYF. The CDR3 coding sequence is TGCGCCAGCAGCCGAGGTCCCCAAGAGACCCAGTACTTC.

This clone has a handful of counts. The J gene is TRBJ2-1, the V gene TRBV15; D remains unclear. Germline loops: CDR1 LNHNV, CDR2 YYDKDF (reference sequence). The CDR3 spans 14 residues. The ends were cut back, 0 bases at V and 4 bases at J, with 7 bases in the middle. The CDR3 is CATSRESRYNEQFF. The CDR3 DNA reads TGTGCCACCAGCAGAGAGTCTAGGTACAATGAGCAGTTCTTC.

This clone was seen a few times. V usage is TRBV5-6 and J usage is TRBJ2-2; the match to TRBD2 covers 13 bases. The trim removed 5 bases at V and 7 bases at J, leaving 8 bases unmatched. The CDR3 has 16 amino acids. The germline CDR1 and CDR2 sequences are SGHDT and YYEEEE. The DNA for the CDR3 is TGTGCCAGCAGTCGAAATGGACTAGCGGGAGTCGGGGAGCTGTTTTTT. Amino acids: CASSRNGLAGVGELFF.